The clone carrying this T cell receptor (beta chain) was counted between two and nine times. Antigen: not known. This sample is drawn from a study of cytomegalovirus exposure and HLA in healthy donors. PCR used 60 Vbeta primers and 13 Jbeta primers. Here immunoSEQ multiplex PCR was the method, and the copy in TCRdb shows in-frame clones only, minus some. Of about 130,000 clones listed, 75% to 80% are singletons. Study conclusions and caveats: No immune exposure information besides CMV serostatus was available.

The CDR3 extends over 16 amino acids. The germline V gene has CDR1 SGHDT and CDR2 YYEEEE. With V trimmed by 3 bases and J by 5 bases, 13 bases remained unmatched. The specimen sequenced was PBMCs. This sequence was found in a man younger than 45 in good health and CMV-seronegative. The V and J genes are TRBV5-6 and TRBJ1-2; TRBD1 agrees at 7 bases. The chain's CDR3 is CASSSGDSGVEYGYTF. DNA of the CDR3: TGTGCCAGCAGCTCTGGGGACAGTGGGGTGGAGTATGGCTACACCTTC.